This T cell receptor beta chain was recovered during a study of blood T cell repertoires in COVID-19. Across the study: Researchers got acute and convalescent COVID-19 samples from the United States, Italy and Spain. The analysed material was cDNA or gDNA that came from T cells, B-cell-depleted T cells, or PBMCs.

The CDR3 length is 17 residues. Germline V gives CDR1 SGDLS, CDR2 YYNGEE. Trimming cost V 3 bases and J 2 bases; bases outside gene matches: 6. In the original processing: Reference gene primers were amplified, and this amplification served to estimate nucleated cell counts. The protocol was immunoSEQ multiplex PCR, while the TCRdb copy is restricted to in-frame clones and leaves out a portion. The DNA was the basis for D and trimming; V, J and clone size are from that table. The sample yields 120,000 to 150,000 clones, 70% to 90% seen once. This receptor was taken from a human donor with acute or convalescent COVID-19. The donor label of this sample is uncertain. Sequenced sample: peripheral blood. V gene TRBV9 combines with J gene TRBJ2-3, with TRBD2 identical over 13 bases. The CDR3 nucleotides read TGTGCCAGCAGCGGAACGACTAGCGGGGGGCTCACAGATACGCAGTATTTT. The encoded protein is CASSGTTSGGLTDTQYF.